Sequencing of this T cell receptor beta chain was carried out in a study of blood T cell repertoires in COVID-19 (dated by TCRdb to 2020 to 2022). Looking at the study overall: Collaborator samples came from the United States, Italy and Spain and covered acute and convalescent phases of COVID-19. Deeply sampled blood TCRbeta repertoires from subjects exposed to, actively infected with, or recovered from COVID-19 were included in the dataset. The repertoires were released in a freely available public database meant as a resource for research on the immune response to SARS-CoV-2. Sample metadata almost always included a de-identified subject ID, COVID-19 status, age in years and sex. The material from the prospective study consisted of cDNA or gDNA derived from T cells, B-cell-depleted T cells, or PBMCs. Where HLA class I and class II types were available, the types were taken from metadata supplied by the sample provider, not from assay-based typing. The samples were drawn from the first 160 participants of the ongoing ImmuneRACE study and from 950 to 1,500 subjects provided by 6 global collaborators.

Results and caveats for the whole study, not just this receptor: The amount of clinical and demographic metadata varied by source and participant and was provided uncurated.

TCRbeta CDR3 regions were amplified from genomic DNA using the immunoSEQ Assay, a bias-controlled multiplex PCR. The paper's data handling went like this. Within the assay, amplification of reference gene primers was used to estimate how many nucleated cells each sample contained. To quantify the absolute abundance of each unique TCRbeta CDR3 rearrangement, sequence reads were collapsed and filtered. Productive Simpson clonality was computed per sample as the square root of Simpson's diversity index over productive rearrangements. The clones in this table, taken by TCRdb from immuneACCESS, are in-frame only. Not every clone is retained; where verified, under half of the shortfall comes from an unresolved V gene, and the cause of the rest is unknown. That table gives V, J and clone size, and the DNA gave D and trimming. The sample records about 220,000 clones, about 79% of which are singletons. Roughly 8.7% of the sample is held by the ten biggest clonotypes.

Each collaborating institution followed its own protocols to collect whole blood in K2EDTA tubes. Collaborator samples were shipped for TCRbeta analysis as frozen whole blood, isolated PBMCs, or DNA extracted from either sample type. Of note for this clone: Which antigen it targets is not known. Within one base of it there is no much larger clone, and no base qualities were kept.

The CDR3 goes from the cysteine to the phenylalanine over 13 residues. Here the CDR3 DNA is all that survives: 39 bases in frame from base 1. V is reduced by 2 bases and J by 6 bases, leaving a spacing of 10 bases between them. The germline V gene (reference sequence) gives CDR1 as LGHDT and CDR2 as YNNKEL. The rearranged chain carries TRBV3-1 (or the pseudogene TRBV3-2) and TRBJ1-1, with the D gene call left open. The sample comprised peripheral blood. The sequence came from a man aged 50 to 59 with active or convalescent COVID-19. The CDR3: CASSQIRGAEAFF. Read as DNA, the sequence is TGTGCCAGCAGCCAAATCCGGGGAGCTGAAGCTTTCTTT.